These 12 T cell receptor beta chains share one sample of origin, sequenced in a study of vaccination and CD4 T cells after COVID-19. Sequenced with the Oncomine TCR Beta short-read assay was DNA taken from cultured CD4+ T cells. Once CD4+ T cells had been cultured, genomic DNA was extracted from them. TCRdb passed the PCR reads through MiXCR, listing each CDR3 protein once. The sample lists approximately 11,000 distinct CDR3 sequences, roughly 30% occurring once. These receptors lack a known antigen. Treatment meaning: roughly nine-day PBMC culture with coronavirus spike peptide pools or control peptides (ViraFEST assay). These CD4+ T cells came from an unexposed donor, sampled before the COVID-19 pandemic (2011-2018). Sequenced input: CD4+ T cells from blood, cultured in vitro. Source of these receptors: a human donor in good health.

The chain recombines TRBV20-1 with TRBJ2-2; D is perhaps TRBD2 (5 bases). CDR1 is DFQATT, CDR2 SNEGSKA, per germline (reference sequence). The CDR3 covers 15 residues. The V end lost 0 bases, the J end lost 3 bases, and 11 bases lay between the germline ends. The CDR3 bases are TGCAGTGCTAGAGATTCCGGACTGGACACCGGGGAGCTGTTTTTT. This translates into CSARDSGLDTGELFF.

This chain joins TRBV4-2 and TRBJ2-2, with D possibly TRBD1 on 5 matching bases. Per germline, CDR1 LGHNA and CDR2 YNFKEQ. The CDR3 consists of 14 residues. The V end lost 0 bases, the J end lost 6 bases, and 8 bases lay between the germline ends. The CDR3 coding sequence is TGTGCCAGCAGCCAAGATAGGGGCCCCGGGGAGCTGTTTTTT. Amino acid sequence: CASSQDRGPGELFF.

This chain links TRBV7-9 with TRBJ1-6; D call uncertain. CDR1 and CDR2 from the germline V gene are SEHNR and FQNEAQ (reference sequence). The V end lost 5 bases, the J end lost 10 bases, and 18 bases lay between the germline ends. There are 15 residues in the CDR3. CDR3 in amino acids: CASSRPRRGGSPLHF. The CDR3 DNA sequence: TGTGCCAGCAGCCGACCAAGGAGAGGAGGATCACCCCTCCACTTT.

This clonotype was found once. This chain links TRBV2 with TRBJ1-2, with a tentative D call TRBD1 (5 bases). The CDR3 spans 14 residues. Germline loops: CDR1 SNHLY, CDR2 FYNNEI. V lost 6 bases and J lost 6, with 17 bases in between. CDR3 DNA sequence: TGTGCCAGCAGCCTGAACGGGGGAAAGCATGGCTACACCTTC. Translated, it gives CASSLNGGKHGYTF.

This clonotype has just one count. The gene calls are TRBV7-6 and TRBJ1-4; D is perhaps TRBD1 (5 bases). This CDR3 region has 14 residues. With 3 bases removed from V and 7 bases from J, the gap between germline ends came to 12 bases. Germline V CDR1 and CDR2: SGHVS, FNYEAQ. The CDR3 spells CASSFRVDSEKLFF. The CDR3 DNA follows: TGTGCCAGCAGCTTTAGGGTTGACAGTGAAAAACTGTTTTTT.

V is TRBV20-1 and J is TRBJ1-2; no clear D. The CDR3 sequence is 12 residues long. Trimming removed 3 bases at V and 3 bases at J, with 8 bases between. CDR1 and CDR2 from the germline V gene are DFQATT and SNEGSKA (reference sequence). As DNA, the CDR3 is TGCAGTGCTAGGGTAGAAGACTATGGCTACACCTTC. Encoded protein: CSARVEDYGYTF.

This clonotype was recorded a few times. J is TRBJ2-7 and V is TRBV20-1, with TRBD1 identical over 10 bases. Unmatched junction bases numbered 10, after V lost 3 bases and J lost 2 bases. CDR1 and CDR2 from the germline V gene are DFQATT and SNEGSKA (reference sequence). The CDR3 loop spans 16 amino acids. The chain's CDR3 is CSASGATGGFPYEQYF. CDR3 DNA sequence: TGCAGTGCTAGTGGGGCGACAGGGGGCTTCCCCTACGAGCAGTACTTC.

This chain joins TRBV20-1 and TRBJ2-3; perhaps TRBD2 as D (6 bases). Germline CDR1 is DFQATT and CDR2 is SNEGSKA (reference sequence). The CDR3 is 14 residues long. The V end was cut by 3 bases, the J end by 0 bases, with 10 bases between. The CDR3 DNA sequence: TGCAGTGCTAGCCGACTAGGAAGCACAGATACGCAGTATTTT. Protein: CSASRLGSTDTQYF.

The CDR3 DNA reads TGTGCCAGCAGCTGTTCGGGGTACAATGAGCAGTTCTTC. Translation: CASSCSGYNEQFF. The V and J genes are TRBV21-1 and TRBJ2-1. TRBV21-1 is a listed pseudogene. This CDR3 has 13 amino acids.

As regards this clonotype: A read error may account for a junction end that differs from germline. The rearrangement links TRBV7-3 to TRBJ1-1; 8 bases align to TRBD1. The germline V gene has CDR1 SGHTA and CDR2 FQGTGA. The CDR3 loop spans 14 amino acids. This chain's CDR3 is CASSSSRGRTEAYF. Here the CDR3 DNA reads TGTGCCAGCAGCTCTTCCAGGGGGCGGACTGAAGCTTACTTT. The entire variable domain, with the rest obtained from reference TRBV7-3 and TRBJ1-1, is as follows: GAGVSQTPSNKVTEKGKYVELRCDPISGHTALYWYRQSLGQGPEFLIYFQGTGAADDSGLPNDRFFAVRPEGSVSTLKIQRTERGDSAVYLCASSSSRGRTEAYFGQGTRLTVV.

Only a few counts were recorded for this clonotype. The chain carries TRBV7-3 and TRBJ2-3, with TRBD2 matching over 11 bases. Germline V gene lookup returns CDR1 SGHTA and CDR2 FQGTGA. The junction had 6 bases not matched to a gene; V was cut back by 5 bases and J by 5 bases. The CDR3 extends over 15 amino acids. The CDR3 DNA reads as TGTGCCAGCAGCGCGACTAGCGGGAAGGGAGATACGCAGTATTTT. The encoded protein is CASSATSGKGDTQYF. Full variable domain (rest looked up from reference TRBV7-3 and TRBJ2-3): GAGVSQTPSNKVTEKGKYVELRCDPISGHTALYWYRQSLGQGPEFLIYFQGTGAADDSGLPNDRFFAVRPEGSVSTLKIQRTERGDSAVYLCASSATSGKGDTQYFGPGTRLTVL.

The chain couples TRBV6-1 to TRBJ1-5; tentatively, D is TRBD1 (5 bases). The CDR3 length is 15 residues. V lost 6 bases to trimming and J lost 0 bases, with 12 bases between them. Germline values: CDR1 MNHNS, CDR2 SASEGT. The CDR3 DNA reads as TGTGCCAGCAGCCGTAGACAGTATAGCAATCAGCCCCAGCATTTT. Its protein product is CASSRRQYSNQPQHF.